This TCR beta chain was sequenced during a study of blood T cell repertoires in COVID-19. In the study overall: T cells, B-cell-depleted T cells, or PBMCs provided the cDNA or gDNA that served as material.

V was clipped by 1 base and J by 7 bases; unmatched bases: 10. Germline V gives CDR1 SGHAT, CDR2 FQNNGV. CDR3 length equals 15 residues. As processed by the authors: Estimation of nucleated cell counts relied on the amplification of reference gene primers. Sequencing used immunoSEQ multiplex PCR; TCRdb keeps in-frame clones, though not all of them. V and J calls and clone size follow that table, whereas D and trimming were derived from the DNA. Here the sample spans about 250,000 clones, approximately 88% being singletons. This sequence joins TRBV11-2 and TRBJ2-7, with 7 nucleotides matching TRBD2. This sequence was found in a woman in her twenties or thirties with COVID-19, enrolled during active disease. Source material: peripheral blood. The CDR3 reads CASSLALGRDLEQYV. The CDR3 bases are TGTGCCAGCAGCTTAGCACTAGGGAGGGACCTAGAGCAGTACGTC.